These 15 T cell receptor beta chains were sequenced from one sample in a study of T-cell memory formation after mild COVID-19. In TCRdb, the 5' RACE reads were re-called with MiXCR into one record per CDR3 protein. The sample consists of around 370,000 distinct CDR3 sequences, 21% of them appearing once. Sequencing was done on a sample of PBMCs or a T cell subset sorted from them (not recorded which). The receptors shown here come from an adult woman who had mild COVID-19 (a few samples of this study predate the infection). Cell type and time point are not known.

This clonotype appeared a few times. The chain links TRBV5-6 to TRBJ1-1; D unresolved. The V and J ends lost 1 base and 3 bases respectively, with 16 bases between them. CDR3 length: 16 residues. Germline CDR1 and CDR2: SGHDT and YYEEEE. The CDR3 loop is CASSLLSGRQDTEAFF. The CDR3 nucleotides are TGTGCCAGCAGCTTGCTTTCCGGACGCCAGGACACTGAAGCTTTCTTT.

The chain has TRBV12-3 or TRBV12-4 and TRBJ2-3; 13 bases fit TRBD2. The V and J ends lost 6 bases and 3 bases, in that order; junction bases with no gene match: 6. This CDR3 spans 16 amino acids. CDR3 region: CASSLGLAGETDTQYF. CDR3 sequence (DNA): TGTGCCAGCAGCCTTGGACTAGCGGGAGAGACAGATACGCAGTATTTT.

The genes are TRBV7-9 and TRBJ2-7, with TRBD1 matching over 7 bases. CDR1 SEHNR and CDR2 FQNEAQ come from the germline V gene (reference sequence). V gave up 1 base and J gave up 2 bases; unmatched junction bases: 14. CDR3 size: 18 residues. This chain's CDR3 is CASSLGRLTGSWTYEQYF. Written as DNA, the CDR3 is TGTGCCAGCAGCTTAGGACGATTGACAGGGTCGTGGACCTACGAGCAGTACTTC.

This rearrangement joins TRBV5-1 to TRBJ2-7; TRBD1 agrees at 7 bases. Germline CDR1 reads SGHRS; CDR2 reads YFSETQ. The V and J ends lost 3 bases and 4 bases, in that order; junction bases with no gene match: 10. CDR3 length equals 15 residues. CDR3 nucleotides: TGCGCCAGCAGCTCCCCGGGACAGCGTAGGTACGAGCAGTACTTC. As protein: CASSSPGQRRYEQYF.

The J gene is TRBJ2-3, the V gene TRBV5-1; TRBD2 aligns across 10 bases. CDR1 is SGHRS and CDR2 is YFSETQ in the germline V gene. The CDR3 contains 14 residues. The J segment lost 7 bases and the V segment lost 4 bases, leaving 6 bases of the junction unmatched. In nucleotides, the CDR3 is TGCGCCAGCAGCCCGAGCGGGGGGGCCTATACGCAGTATTTT. The encoded protein is CASSPSGGAYTQYF. Drawing the rest from reference TRBV5-1 and TRBJ2-3, the complete variable domain is KAGVTQTPRYLIKTRGQQVTLSCSPISGHRSVSWYQQTPGQGLQFLFEYFSETQRNKGNFPGRFSGRQFSNSRSEMNVSTLELGDSALYLCASSPSGGAYTQYFGPGTRLTVL.

This clonotype was seen a handful of times. This chain connects TRBV3-1 to TRBJ1-2; D gene ambiguous. Trimming took 0 bases from V and 5 from J, leaving 7 bases between them. This CDR3 contains 13 residues. Germline V CDR1 and CDR2: LGHDT, YNNKEL (reference sequence). The DNA of the CDR3 is TGTGCCAGCAGCCAAGATCAGATTTATGGCTACACCTTC. Amino acid sequence: CASSQDQIYGYTF.

This chain joins TRBV12-3 or TRBV12-4 and TRBJ2-7; D gene ambiguous. Trimming shortened V by 3 bases and J by 3 bases, and 12 bases separated the two germline ends. The CDR3 extends over 14 amino acids. The CDR3 is CASSLQERDYEQYF. CDR3 in DNA: TGTGCCAGCAGTTTGCAGGAGAGAGACTACGAGCAGTACTTC.

This clonotype has more than one count but fewer than ten. This CDR3 is CASSPERTSGGLNEQFF. The CDR3 DNA follows: TGTGCCAGCAGCCCCGAACGGACTAGCGGGGGGCTCAATGAGCAGTTCTTC. This chain uses TRBV7-2 with TRBJ2-1; 14 bases align to TRBD2. V shed 5 bases and J 6 bases; nucleotides not matched to a gene: 9. The CDR3 consists of 17 residues. The germline gives CDR1 SGHTA, CDR2 FQGNSA. The full variable domain, with the rest looked up from reference TRBV7-2 and TRBJ2-1, is GAGVSQSPSNKVTEKGKDVELRCDPISGHTALYWYRQSLGQGLEFLIYFQGNSAPDKSGLPSDRFSAERTGGSVSTLTIQRTQQEDSAVYLCASSPERTSGGLNEQFFGPGTRLTVL.

J is TRBJ1-1 and V is TRBV7-8; TRBD1 agrees at 10 bases. V dropped 5 bases and J dropped 7; count of bases not matched to a gene: 7. The CDR3 is 14 residues long. From germline, CDR1 is SGHVS and CDR2 FQNEAQ. The CDR3 protein is CASSPTGGMGEAFF. The CDR3 nucleotides are TGTGCCAGCAGCCCGACAGGGGGCATGGGTGAAGCTTTCTTT.

The gene calls are TRBV7-9 and TRBJ2-4; 10 bases match TRBD1. The germline CDR1 and CDR2 sequences are SEHNR and FQNEAQ (reference sequence). With V trimmed by 4 bases and J by 5 bases, 5 bases remained unmatched. CDR3 length equals 15 residues. The chain's CDR3 is CASSWGQGLENIQYF. CDR3 bases: TGTGCCAGCAGCTGGGGACAGGGGCTGGAAAACATTCAGTACTTC.

The chain carries TRBV6-1 and TRBJ1-1; D call uncertain. Between the trimmed V and J ends, which lost 10 bases and 0 bases, there was a span of 12 bases. CDR1 is MNHNS, CDR2 SASEGT, per germline. The length of the CDR3 is 13 residues. CDR3 protein: CATWRPMNTEAFF. Written as DNA, the CDR3 is TGTGCCACGTGGAGGCCTATGAACACTGAAGCTTTCTTT.

The sample holds many counts of this clonotype. V and J are TRBV6-1 and TRBJ1-1; D gene ambiguous. Germline V gene sequence: CDR1 MNHNS, CDR2 SASEGT. The CDR3 loop spans 14 amino acids. Trimming left V 7 bases short and J 5 bases short, with 17 bases between. The CDR3 protein is CASNYERHWTEAFF. CDR3 nucleotides: TGTGCCAGCAATTATGAGCGGCATTGGACTGAAGCTTTCTTT.

V gene TRBV5-1 combines with J gene TRBJ1-2, with D perhaps TRBD1 (5 bases). Germline CDR1 reads SGHRS; CDR2 reads YFSETQ. Between the trimmed V and J ends, which lost 3 bases and 3 bases, there was a span of 18 bases. CDR3 length: 16 amino acids. CDR3 region: CASSSPQGPQDYGYTF. In nucleotides, the CDR3 is TGCGCCAGCAGCTCCCCCCAGGGCCCGCAGGACTATGGCTACACCTTC.

A few counts support this clonotype. The chain couples TRBV7-9 to TRBJ2-1, with D perhaps TRBD1 or TRBD2 (5 bases each). This CDR3 contains 15 residues. The ends were cut back, 1 base at V and 8 bases at J, with 15 bases in the middle. Germline-derived CDR1 and CDR2 are SEHNR and FQNEAQ (reference sequence). DNA of the CDR3: TGTGCCAGCAGCTTAGGTCCGGGGCCCTGGGATGAGCAGTTCTTC. It is translated as CASSLGPGPWDEQFF.

This clonotype showed up many times. The chain has TRBV11-2 and TRBJ2-3, with D hard to call. The CDR3 loop spans 16 amino acids. Trimming stripped 6 bases from V and 9 bases from J, with 25 bases between. Germline assignment: CDR1 SGHAT and CDR2 FQNNGV. This CDR3 reads CASRPIGARGDGTQYF. CDR3 bases: TGTGCCAGCAGGCCCATCGGTGCTAGAGGAGACGGCACGCAGTATTTT.